This T cell receptor (beta chain) was profiled in a study of blood T cell repertoires in COVID-19. Study summary: Italy, Spain and the United States were the sources of the convalescent and acute COVID-19 samples. From T cells, B-cell-depleted T cells, or PBMCs came the material, which was cDNA or gDNA.

Original analysis: From reference gene primer amplification, estimates of nucleated cell counts were derived. Measured with immunoSEQ multiplex PCR; TCRdb has only the in-frame clones, and not every one. D and trimming come from the DNA, and the V and J calls and clone size come from that table. The profile covers 150,000 to 200,000 clones, with approximately 81% appearing a single time and roughly 18% taken by the ten largest. The receptor was derived from a person aged 70 to 79 with COVID-19, enrolled during active disease. Sequences were obtained from peripheral blood.

For the CDR3, the DNA is TGTGCCACCAGCGGCAGGGACAGACCATACAATGAGCAGTTCTTC. This encodes CATSGRDRPYNEQFF. This chain uses TRBV15 with TRBJ2-1; TRBD1 agrees at 7 bases. The length of the CDR3 is 15 residues. V lost 5 bases and J lost 4; bases outside the gene matches: 8. CDR1 is LNHNV, CDR2 YYDKDF, per germline (reference sequence).